A selection of T cell receptor beta chains follows, all from one sample in a study of graft-versus-host responses after intestinal transplantation. Using immunoSEQ multiplex PCR, the repertoire was profiled, and TCRdb retains in-frame clones only, with some absent. The sample lists 20,000 to 25,000 clones, just over 75% occurring once. Here the sequenced sample was ileum tissue, taken 12 days after intestinal transplant. These receptors were taken from a human patient who received an intestinal transplant, so some T cells may come from the graft donor. The conserved cysteine and the conserved F or W are not part of the CDR3 here. The order of the fields is CDR3 protein, J gene, clone size, V gene, CDR3 length. Clone size is stated in some rows and not others, as once, few, many or a class when expanded.

cdr3_aa: ASSQGHFNQPQH
j_call: TRBJ1-5
clone_size: .
v_call: TRBV4-3
cdr3_length: 12

cdr3_aa: ASSLNPGGSWEKLF
j_call: TRBJ1-4
clone_size: .
v_call: TRBV11-2
cdr3_length: 14

cdr3_aa: ASSGTGYQETQY
j_call: TRBJ2-5
clone_size: .
v_call: TRBV2
cdr3_length: 12

cdr3_aa: ASMRAGELF
j_call: TRBJ2-2
clone_size: .
v_call: TRBV13
cdr3_length: 9

cdr3_aa: ASSIGDRNTGELF
j_call: TRBJ2-2
clone_size: .
v_call: TRBV19
cdr3_length: 13

cdr3_aa: ASSIARGTRWNTQY
j_call: TRBJ2-3
clone_size: .
v_call: TRBV19
cdr3_length: 14

cdr3_aa: ASSQDYLQGLGGYT
j_call: TRBJ1-2
clone_size: .
v_call: TRBV4-1
cdr3_length: 14

cdr3_aa: ASSHRGVGTGELF
j_call: TRBJ2-2
clone_size: .
v_call: TRBV4-1
cdr3_length: 13

cdr3_aa: ASSPVTSGSDAQY
j_call: TRBJ2-3
clone_size: once
v_call: TRBV6-6
cdr3_length: 13

cdr3_aa: ASSQDLGGQETQY
j_call: TRBJ2-5
clone_size: .
v_call: TRBV4-1
cdr3_length: 13

cdr3_aa: ASSYGRTGSYNEQF
j_call: TRBJ2-1
clone_size: .
v_call: TRBV6-6
cdr3_length: 14

cdr3_aa: SVHMRGRGQGIYSNQPQH
j_call: TRBJ1-5
clone_size: .
v_call: TRBV29-1
cdr3_length: 18

cdr3_aa: SAPGQGP
j_call: TRBJ1-1
clone_size: .
v_call: TRBV20-1
cdr3_length: 7

cdr3_aa: ASRRDYNEQF
j_call: TRBJ2-1
clone_size: few
v_call: TRBV7-9
cdr3_length: 10

cdr3_aa: ASSIGGTGANVLT
j_call: TRBJ2-6
clone_size: .
v_call: TRBV19
cdr3_length: 13

cdr3_aa: ASKGGSGTGDTDTQY
j_call: TRBJ2-3
clone_size: .
v_call: TRBV4-1
cdr3_length: 15

cdr3_aa: ASSVQGNTEAF
j_call: TRBJ1-1
clone_size: .
v_call: TRBV7-9
cdr3_length: 11

cdr3_aa: ASSYSVRADSPLH
j_call: TRBJ1-6
clone_size: .
v_call: TRBV7-9
cdr3_length: 13

cdr3_aa: ASSLYTGGYT
j_call: TRBJ1-2
clone_size: .
v_call: TRBV7-9
cdr3_length: 10

cdr3_aa: ASSLSGFEQY
j_call: TRBJ2-7
clone_size: few
v_call: TRBV5-1
cdr3_length: 10

cdr3_aa: ASSLANPTGAGNTIY
j_call: TRBJ1-3
clone_size: .
v_call: TRBV7-9
cdr3_length: 15

cdr3_aa: ASSERGLACTDTQY
j_call: TRBJ2-3
clone_size: .
v_call: TRBV21-1
cdr3_length: 14

cdr3_aa: ASSIDLSDQPQH
j_call: TRBJ1-5
clone_size: .
v_call: TRBV19
cdr3_length: 12

cdr3_aa: AIKPGQGNYEQY
j_call: TRBJ2-7
clone_size: .
v_call: TRBV10-3
cdr3_length: 12

cdr3_aa: ASSLDRGRGTDTQY
j_call: TRBJ2-3
clone_size: few
v_call: TRBV6-7
cdr3_length: 14

cdr3_aa: ASSVGLAGADTQY
j_call: TRBJ2-3
clone_size: .
v_call: TRBV9
cdr3_length: 13

cdr3_aa: ASSETGTGIYGYT
j_call: TRBJ1-2
clone_size: few
v_call: TRBV6-1
cdr3_length: 13

cdr3_aa: ASSTQGDSYEQY
j_call: TRBJ2-7
clone_size: .
v_call: TRBV19
cdr3_length: 12

cdr3_aa: ASSPALGGGQETQY
j_call: TRBJ2-5
clone_size: .
v_call: TRBV4-3
cdr3_length: 14

cdr3_aa: ASSVGGGMNTEAF
j_call: TRBJ1-1
clone_size: few
v_call: TRBV9
cdr3_length: 13

cdr3_aa: ASTSRIAKNIQY
j_call: TRBJ2-4
clone_size: .
v_call: TRBV9
cdr3_length: 12

cdr3_aa: ASSDDSLETQY
j_call: TRBJ2-5
clone_size: once
v_call: TRBV2
cdr3_length: 11

cdr3_aa: ASSQGRWKNIQY
j_call: TRBJ2-4
clone_size: .
v_call: TRBV4-1
cdr3_length: 12

cdr3_aa: AIRSTQAHSTDTQY
j_call: TRBJ2-3
clone_size: .
v_call: TRBV10-3
cdr3_length: 14

cdr3_aa: ASSFPLTGNTIY
j_call: TRBJ1-3
clone_size: .
v_call: TRBV5-6
cdr3_length: 12

cdr3_aa: ASSYGLAGGETQY
j_call: TRBJ2-5
clone_size: .
v_call: TRBV6-5
cdr3_length: 13

cdr3_aa: ASSQTTYNEQF
j_call: TRBJ2-1
clone_size: .
v_call: TRBV4-3
cdr3_length: 11

cdr3_aa: ASRDSPGNTIY
j_call: TRBJ1-3
clone_size: .
v_call: TRBV6-5
cdr3_length: 11

cdr3_aa: ASSEGQGVETQY
j_call: TRBJ2-5
clone_size: .
v_call: TRBV6-1
cdr3_length: 12

cdr3_aa: ASRTGTVYNEQF
j_call: TRBJ2-1
clone_size: once
v_call: TRBV6-1
cdr3_length: 12

cdr3_aa: ASTTLESQETQY
j_call: TRBJ2-5
clone_size: .
v_call: TRBV2
cdr3_length: 12

cdr3_aa: ASSPQGGAGDTQY
j_call: TRBJ2-3
clone_size: .
v_call: TRBV2
cdr3_length: 13

cdr3_aa: ASSIAQGLPLQY
j_call: TRBJ2-3
clone_size: .
v_call: TRBV19
cdr3_length: 12

cdr3_aa: ASSVGGSGGSQETQY
j_call: TRBJ2-5
clone_size: .
v_call: TRBV9
cdr3_length: 15

cdr3_aa: AISIADRYNEQF
j_call: TRBJ2-1
clone_size: .
v_call: TRBV10-3
cdr3_length: 12

cdr3_aa: ASSLVGDSSYEQY
j_call: TRBJ2-7
clone_size: .
v_call: TRBV7-6
cdr3_length: 13

cdr3_aa: ASSPYAGGYNEQF
j_call: TRBJ2-1
clone_size: .
v_call: TRBV7-9
cdr3_length: 13

cdr3_aa: ASSFKSSGKTNTGELF
j_call: TRBJ2-2
clone_size: .
v_call: TRBV5-4
cdr3_length: 16

cdr3_aa: ASRSGAGYEQY
j_call: TRBJ2-7
clone_size: few
v_call: TRBV19
cdr3_length: 11

cdr3_aa: ASSLTELPQF
j_call: TRBJ2-1
clone_size: .
v_call: TRBV4-2
cdr3_length: 10

cdr3_aa: ASSPARYYGYT
j_call: TRBJ1-2
clone_size: .
v_call: TRBV9
cdr3_length: 11

cdr3_aa: ASTGDRGRDTQY
j_call: TRBJ2-3
clone_size: .
v_call: TRBV7-9
cdr3_length: 12

cdr3_aa: ASSSMGLVGTTAPYEQY
j_call: TRBJ2-7
clone_size: .
v_call: TRBV28
cdr3_length: 17

cdr3_aa: ASSFLGGSSYEQY
j_call: TRBJ2-7
clone_size: .
v_call: TRBV7-3
cdr3_length: 13

cdr3_aa: ASTGDRGYEQY
j_call: TRBJ2-7
clone_size: .
v_call: TRBV6-1
cdr3_length: 11

cdr3_aa: ASSLTGNPRQGKAEAF
j_call: TRBJ1-1
clone_size: once
v_call: TRBV28
cdr3_length: 16

cdr3_aa: ASSSPGGGNQPQH
j_call: TRBJ1-5
clone_size: few
v_call: TRBV19
cdr3_length: 13